This T cell receptor (beta chain) was documented in a study of neurological immune-mediated disorders. At the level of the study: Relapsing-remitting disease affected about 30, and secondary progressive 3, of roughly 35 multiple sclerosis patients.

This clonotype showed up many times. Its target is unknown. Unsorted libraries were generated from 2 million PBMCs. These cells had been stored in RNAlater at -80 C. V lost 8 bases, J lost 6 bases, and 8 bases stayed unmatched. Germline V gene lookup returns CDR1 ENHRY and CDR2 SYGVKD. This CDR3 has 14 residues. Overall study findings and caveats: Clinical features showed no association with the multiple sclerosis repertoire cluster, and MRI features showed none either.

The cDNA was produced through 5'RACE with 10-nucleotide random UMIs. MiXCR was run by TCRdb on the 5' RACE reads, yielding one entry per CDR3 protein. Seen here are roughly 60,000 distinct CDR3 sequences, 4.5% to 5.5% observed once, and the top ten hold approximately 3.2%. The receptor was isolated from a woman aged 50 to 65 with multiple sclerosis. Sequenced material: PBMCs. The chain recombines TRBV10-3 with TRBJ2-1; TRBD2 matches 9 bases. This CDR3 reads CAIGGIAGANEQFF. CDR3 coding DNA: TGTGCCATCGGGGGGATAGCGGGGGCCAATGAGCAGTTCTTC.